This T cell receptor beta chain was captured in a study of cytomegalovirus exposure and HLA in healthy donors. General study points: Later work showed greater clonal expansion in HLA-associated TCR beta chains than in equally common others. Rare TCR sequences predominated, though certain public TCRs were found in many donors. With high specificity and sensitivity, the classifier reportedly diagnosed cytomegalovirus status.

CDR3 length: 15 amino acids. The germline V gene encodes CDR1 SGHTA and CDR2 FQGNSA. The V segment lost 5 bases and the J segment 0 bases; nucleotides outside the gene matches: 4. The PCR contained 60 Vbeta and 13 Jbeta primers. Some clones are missing from TCRdb's copy, which holds only in-frame ones; the method was immunoSEQ multiplex PCR. Of 150,000 or so clones listed, 60% to 85% are singletons. Regarding donors, all were healthy bone marrow donors. Note on this clone: What it binds is not known.

Sequencing used PBMCs. The TCR originated in a woman between 40 and 50 years old in good health and CMV-seropositive. The chain carries TRBV7-2 and TRBJ1-3; the match to TRBD1 covers 7 bases. The CDR3 is CASSRDRDSGNTIYF. The CDR3 DNA follows: TGTGCCAGCAGCCGCGACAGGGACTCTGGAAACACCATATATTTT.